The next 31 T cell receptor beta chains were all read from a single sample in a study of cytomegalovirus exposure and HLA in healthy donors (dated by TCRdb to about 2017). The method was the immunoSEQ multiplex PCR assay. The multiplex PCR relied on a mix of 60 forward primers for TCR Vbeta segments and 13 reverse primers for TCR Jbeta segments. TCRdb holds this immuneACCESS table with in-frame rearrangements only. Some clones are missing; in checked studies, unresolved V genes explain under half, and the rest has no known cause. The sample's table lists a count of about 53,000 clones. The top ten clones comprise less than 2.5% of the sample. The sequencing sample was made of PBMCs. The receptors come from a woman aged 18-29 years in good health and CMV-seronegative.

V gene TRBV5-6 combines with J gene TRBJ2-5; 11 nucleotides line up with TRBD2. The CDR3 consists of 16 residues. CDR1 is SGHDT, CDR2 YYEEEE, per germline. The V and J ends lost 3 bases and 3 bases, in that order; junction bases with no gene match: 7. The CDR3 bases are TGTGCCAGCAGCTACAATAGCGGGGGGGTGAAAGAGACCCAGTACTTC. This gives the protein CASSYNSGGVKETQYF.

This chain links TRBV5-6 with TRBJ2-1, with 8 bases fitting TRBD1. From germline, CDR1 is SGHDT and CDR2 YYEEEE. This CDR3 spans 15 amino acids. V lost 1 base, J lost 5 bases, and 5 bases stayed unmatched. The CDR3 loop reads CASSLTGQADNEQFF. As DNA, the CDR3 is TGTGCCAGCAGCTTGACGGGACAGGCGGACAATGAGCAGTTCTTC.

This chain uses TRBV5-1 with TRBJ2-1; weak D call: TRBD2 (6 bases). V lost 6 bases, J lost 4 bases, and 14 bases lay in between. The CDR3 covers 14 residues. Germline V CDR1 and CDR2: SGHRS, YFSETQ. The CDR3 DNA follows: TGCGCCAGCAAGGCTAGCGACATTTACAATGAGCAGTTCTTC. It codes for CASKASDIYNEQFF.

The chain carries TRBV25-1 and TRBJ2-1, with 9 bases aligning to TRBD1. CDR1 and CDR2 (germline): MGHDK, SYGVNS. Losses at the gene ends were 1 base for V and 7 bases for J; bases not matched to a gene: 8. The CDR3 loop spans 16 amino acids. The CDR3 spells CASSELDRGIRNEQFF. The CDR3 DNA sequence: TGTGCCAGCAGTGAATTGGACAGGGGTATTAGGAATGAGCAGTTCTTC.

The V gene is TRBV10-2, the J gene TRBJ1-2; no clear D. There are 12 residues in the CDR3. The germline V and J ends were trimmed by 8 bases and 4 bases, with 11 bases remaining between them. CDR1 is WSHSY and CDR2 is SAAADI in the germline V gene. CDR3 nucleotide sequence: TGCGCCAGCTCGGCGCCGGGCTATGGCTACACCTTC. As protein: CASSAPGYGYTF.

The gene calls are TRBV6-6 and TRBJ1-2; D is perhaps TRBD1 (6 bases). The CDR3 runs 15 residues. Germline CDR1 is MNHNY and CDR2 is SVGAGI (reference sequence). The V and J ends lost 6 bases and 4 bases respectively, with 18 bases between them. CDR3 nucleotide sequence: TGTGCCAGCAGCCCGGGGAAACAGGGCTTCTATGGCTACACCTTC. This translates into CASSPGKQGFYGYTF.

The rearrangement joins TRBV2 to TRBJ2-7, with 7 bases matching TRBD1. Germline V gene sequence: CDR1 SNHLY, CDR2 FYNNEI. The CDR3 covers 14 residues. The V segment lost 1 base and the J segment 5 bases; nucleotides outside the gene matches: 5. For the CDR3, the DNA is TGTGCCAGCAGTGAAGGGCAGGGGGTAAACGAGCAGTACTTC. Encoded protein: CASSEGQGVNEQYF.

V is TRBV10-3 and J is TRBJ1-1, with 7 nucleotides matching TRBD1. CDR3 length: 15 amino acids. Germline loops: CDR1 ENHRY, CDR2 SYGVKD. V lost 5 bases, J lost 5 bases, and 11 bases stayed unmatched. Here the CDR3 DNA reads TGTGCCATCAGTCGACAGGGAGTAAAGATGACTGAAGCTTTCTTT. It specifies CAISRQGVKMTEAFF.

The V call is TRBV5-1, the J call TRBJ2-2; D unresolved. V dropped 2 bases and J dropped 1 base, with 3 bases sitting between them. CDR1 and CDR2 (germline): SGHRS, YFSETQ. The CDR3 has 13 amino acids. The CDR3 protein is CASSFQNTGELFF. The CDR3 nucleotides read TGCGCCAGCAGCTTTCAGAACACCGGGGAGCTGTTTTTT. Full variable domain (missing parts from reference TRBV5-1 and TRBJ2-2): KAGVTQTPRYLIKTRGQQVTLSCSPISGHRSVSWYQQTPGQGLQFLFEYFSETQRNKGNFPGRFSGRQFSNSRSEMNVSTLELGDSALYLCASSFQNTGELFFGEGSRLTVL.

This chain uses TRBV2 with TRBJ1-2, with D unclear. Germline values: CDR1 SNHLY, CDR2 FYNNEI. The CDR3 runs to 14 residues. The ends were cut back, 0 bases at V and 4 bases at J, with 9 bases in the middle. The CDR3, as DNA: TGTGCCAGCAGTGAAGCAGCAGGTATCTATGGCTACACCTTC. Translating gives CASSEAAGIYGYTF.

The rearrangement uses TRBV6-6 and TRBJ2-1, with 9 bases matching TRBD2. The CDR3 runs to 16 residues. Germline loops: CDR1 MNHNY, CDR2 SVGAGI (reference sequence). V shed 6 bases, J shed 3 bases, and the junction held 9 bases outside the gene matches. The CDR3 loop is CASSFRAGGLYNEQFF. The CDR3 bases are TGTGCCAGCAGCTTCAGAGCGGGGGGACTCTACAATGAGCAGTTCTTC.

The chain joins TRBV5-1 to TRBJ1-3, with 7 positions matching TRBD1. V gave up 0 bases and J gave up 0 bases; unmatched junction bases: 3. The CDR3 spans 16 residues. CDR1 SGHRS and CDR2 YFSETQ come from the germline V gene. The CDR3 is CASSLEGASSGNTIYF. CDR3 in DNA: TGCGCCAGCAGCTTGGAGGGGGCCTCCTCTGGAAACACCATATATTTT.

This chain uses TRBV7-2 with TRBJ2-7, with D perhaps TRBD1 (6 bases). The V gene lost 4 bases and the J gene lost 3 bases, with 13 bases spanning the gap. This CDR3 comprises 14 residues. Germline CDR1 is SGHTA and CDR2 is FQGNSA. In nucleotides, the CDR3 is TGTGCCAGCAGCTCCAGGGGTGGGGGCTACGAGCAGTACTTC. This gives the protein CASSSRGGGYEQYF.

The CDR3 nucleotides read TGCAGTGGCAGGGCTAGGGAAAAACTGTTTTTT. It codes for CSGRAREKLFF. The gene calls are TRBV20-1 and TRBJ1-4; possible D gene TRBD1, 5 bases. There are 11 residues in the CDR3. With 7 bases removed from V and 8 bases from J, the gap between germline ends came to 11 bases. Germline CDR1 and CDR2: DFQATT and SNEGSKA (reference sequence).

This chain connects TRBV25-1 to TRBJ1-5; perhaps TRBD1 as D (6 bases). Germline V lookup: CDR1 MGHDK, CDR2 SYGVNS. V lost 2 bases, J lost 0 bases, and 8 bases lay in between. The CDR3 sequence is 15 residues long. CDR3 residues: CASSEAGDSNQPQHF. Here the CDR3 DNA reads TGTGCCAGCAGTGAAGCAGGGGATAGCAATCAGCCCCAGCATTTT. Based on the CDR3 plus reference TRBV25-1 and TRBJ1-5, the full variable domain is EADIYQTPRYLVIGTGKKITLECSQTMGHDKMYWYQQDPGMELHLIHYSYGVNSTEKGDLSSESTVSRIRTEHFPLTLESARPSHTSQYLCASSEAGDSNQPQHFGDGTRLSIL.

The chain joins TRBV10-1 to TRBJ2-7; D is perhaps TRBD2 (5 bases). The CDR3 covers 13 residues. Trimming left V 5 bases short and J 3 bases short, with 11 bases between. Looked up from germline, CDR1 is WNHNN and CDR2 is SYGVQD (reference sequence). The CDR3 spells CASSTGILYEQYF. CDR3 sequence (DNA): TGCGCCAGCAGTACCGGGATACTCTACGAGCAGTACTTC.

Note on this clone: The sample has other DNA sequences that encode this CDR3 too. The chain couples TRBV18 to TRBJ1-6; 7 bases agree with TRBD1. V trimming: 5 bases; J trimming: 10 bases; junction bases outside the gene matches: 11. Germline CDR1 KGHSH, CDR2 LQKENI. This CDR3 has 15 residues. For the CDR3, the DNA is TGTGCCAGCTCAAGATCTGTGGACAGGCCCTCACCCCTCCACTTT. Translation: CASSRSVDRPSPLHF.

The chain combines TRBV4-2 with TRBJ2-7; 8 nucleotides match TRBD2. The V segment lost 1 base and the J segment 2 bases; nucleotides outside the gene matches: 7. Germline V gene lookup returns CDR1 LGHNA and CDR2 YNFKEQ. This CDR3 has 16 residues. The CDR3 protein is CASSQVAAGDPYEQYF. In DNA form, the CDR3 reads TGTGCCAGCAGCCAAGTTGCAGCGGGGGACCCCTACGAGCAGTACTTC.

This chain uses TRBV29-1 with TRBJ1-1; perhaps TRBD1 as D (6 bases). Germline V gives CDR1 SQVTM, CDR2 ANQGSEA. The CDR3 covers 12 residues. V lost 6 bases and J 11 bases, leaving 19 bases between the germline ends. The CDR3 here is CSVQTSPRGAFF. The DNA for the CDR3 is TGCAGCGTCCAGACGTCTCCGAGGGGGGCTTTCTTT.

The chain has TRBV27 and TRBJ1-1; D is unclear. The CDR3 contains 14 residues. The V gene lost 8 bases and the J gene lost 6 bases, with 19 bases spanning the gap. Per germline, CDR1 MNHEY and CDR2 SMNVEV (reference sequence). CDR3 sequence: CASALREVVSEAFF. In DNA form, the CDR3 reads TGTGCCAGCGCTTTACGGGAGGTGGTCTCTGAAGCTTTCTTT.

The rearrangement links TRBV30 to TRBJ2-3; 7 positions agree with TRBD2. V lost 4 bases and J lost 6; bases outside the gene matches: 13. This CDR3 has 15 amino acids. Germline V CDR1 and CDR2: GTSNPN, SVGIG (reference sequence). CDR3 nucleotide sequence: TGTGCCTGGAATGGCGGGAGCGCCGGAACGGATACGCAGTATTTT. It is translated as CAWNGGSAGTDTQYF.

The chain uses TRBV12-5 and TRBJ1-6, with 10 bases lining up with TRBD1. Germline V gives CDR1 LGHNT, CDR2 FRNRAP. The V gene end was trimmed by 1 base and the J gene end by 10 bases; junction bases not matched to a gene: 4. The CDR3 loop spans 15 amino acids. The CDR3 DNA follows: TGTGCTAGTGGTTTGGGAGGACAGGGGGGCTCACCCCTCCACTTT. Its protein product is CASGLGGQGGSPLHF. Together with reference TRBV12-5 and TRBJ1-6, the CDR3 gives the full variable domain: DARVTQTPRHKVTEMGQEVTMRCQPILGHNTVFWYRQTMMQGLELLAYFRNRAPLDDSGMPKDRFSAEMPDATLATLKIQPSEPRDSAVYFCASGLGGQGGSPLHFGNGTRLTVT.

The chain has TRBV5-1 and TRBJ2-7; 11 nucleotides match TRBD2. V lost 4 bases to trimming and J lost 2 bases; unmatched junction nucleotides: 5. CDR1 is SGHRS, CDR2 YFSETQ, per germline. CDR3 size: 15 residues. CDR3 residues: CASSRIAGGTYEQYF. The CDR3 nucleotides read TGCGCCAGCAGCAGAATAGCGGGAGGGACCTACGAGCAGTACTTC.

This chain uses TRBV2 with TRBJ1-5; TRBD1 might be the D (5 bases). V was trimmed by 4 bases and J by 0 bases, leaving 7 bases between them. This CDR3 has 14 residues. Germline V gene data show CDR1 as SNHLY and CDR2 as FYNNEI. The CDR3 sequence is CASSGQYSNQPQHF. The CDR3 bases are TGTGCCAGCAGTGGACAGTATAGCAATCAGCCCCAGCATTTT.

The V and J genes are TRBV9 and TRBJ2-3; weak D call: TRBD1 (7 bases). V lost 4 bases to trimming and J lost 0 bases, with 27 bases between them. The CDR3 loop spans 20 amino acids. Germline V gives CDR1 SGDLS, CDR2 YYNGEE. CDR3 DNA sequence: TGTGCCAGCAGCCAGGGGGTGGGGGGTGTAGGGCTAAAAAGCACAGATACGCAGTATTTT. This gives the protein CASSQGVGGVGLKSTDTQYF.

DNA of the CDR3: TGCGCCAGCAGCTTCGAGACAGGGTCCTACAATGAGCAGTTCTTC. The encoded protein is CASSFETGSYNEQFF. This sequence joins TRBV5-1 and TRBJ2-1; 7 positions match TRBD1. Per germline, CDR1 SGHRS and CDR2 YFSETQ. CDR3 size: 15 residues. V shed 2 bases, J shed 1 base, and the junction held 3 bases outside the gene matches.

This chain joins TRBV2 and TRBJ2-1; tentatively, D is TRBD1 (6 bases). The CDR3 loop spans 14 amino acids. In germline, CDR1 is SNHLY, CDR2 FYNNEI. V lost 3 bases and J lost 6, with 12 bases in between. The DNA for the CDR3 is TGTGCCAGCAGTGAGCCTCAGGGGTCCAATGAGCAGTTCTTC. This codes for CASSEPQGSNEQFF.

The rearrangement joins TRBV5-1 to TRBJ2-7; 11 bases fit TRBD2. V was pared by 0 bases and J by 4 bases, with 6 bases of the junction left unmatched. The CDR3 runs to 16 residues. Looked up from germline, CDR1 is SGHRS and CDR2 is YFSETQ. The CDR3 is CASSLGGSGGVYEQYF. Written as DNA, the CDR3 is TGCGCCAGCAGCTTGGGTGGTAGCGGGGGGGTGTACGAGCAGTACTTC.

The CDR3 region is CASSFYYEAFF. CDR3 nucleotide sequence: TGTGCCAGCAGCTTTTACTATGAAGCTTTCTTT. The V call is TRBV7-9, the J call TRBJ1-1; D ambiguous. V was shortened by 3 bases and J by 7 bases, with 6 bases between the two germline ends. This CDR3 comprises 11 residues. From germline, CDR1 is SEHNR and CDR2 FQNEAQ (reference sequence).

V usage is TRBV15 and J usage is TRBJ2-1, with D unclear. Germline CDR1 is LNHNV and CDR2 is YYDKDF (reference sequence). The V and J ends lost 1 base and 8 bases respectively, with 9 bases between them. This CDR3 is 13 amino acids long. In DNA form, the CDR3 reads TGTGCCACCAGCAGAGGTCCTCAGGATGAGCAGTTCTTC. The encoded protein is CATSRGPQDEQFF.

The rearrangement uses TRBV7-4 and TRBJ2-5; 8 bases are a match to TRBD1. CDR3 length: 16 amino acids. V shed 4 bases, J shed 2 bases, and the junction held 9 bases outside the gene matches. Germline V gene sequence: CDR1 SGHVT, CDR2 SQSDAQ. CDR3 in DNA: TGTGCCAGCAGCTCCCGGACAGGGTGGGAACAAGAGACCCAGTACTTC. This encodes CASSSRTGWEQETQYF.